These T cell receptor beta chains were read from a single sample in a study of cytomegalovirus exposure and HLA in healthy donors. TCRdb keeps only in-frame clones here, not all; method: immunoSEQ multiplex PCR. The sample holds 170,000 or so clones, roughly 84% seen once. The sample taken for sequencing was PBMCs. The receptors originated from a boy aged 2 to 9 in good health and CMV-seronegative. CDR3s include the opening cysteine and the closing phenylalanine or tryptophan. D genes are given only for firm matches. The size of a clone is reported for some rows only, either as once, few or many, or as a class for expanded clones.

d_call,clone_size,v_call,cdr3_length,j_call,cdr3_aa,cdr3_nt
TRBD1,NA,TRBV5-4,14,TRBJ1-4,CASSITGVDEKLFF,TGTGCCAGCAGCATAACAGGGGTGGACGAAAAACTGTTTTTT
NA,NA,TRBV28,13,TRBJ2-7,CASSRRSSYEQYF,TGTGCCAGCAGTCGGCGGAGCTCCTACGAGCAGTACTTC
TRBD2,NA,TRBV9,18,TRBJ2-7,CASSVASSGRAFPSEQYF,TGTGCCAGCAGCGTAGCCTCTAGCGGGAGGGCTTTTCCATCCGAGCAGTACTTC
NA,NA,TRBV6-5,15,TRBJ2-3,CASSSSRTVTDTQYF,TGTGCCAGCAGTTCATCAAGGACAGTAACAGATACGCAGTATTTT
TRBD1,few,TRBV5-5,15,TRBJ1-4,CASRPDRGQREKLFF,TGTGCCAGCAGGCCTGACAGGGGGCAACGGGAAAAACTGTTTTTT
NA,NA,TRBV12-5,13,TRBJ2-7,CASGPIPRTEQYF,TGTGCTAGTGGCCCGATACCCAGGACAGAGCAGTACTTC
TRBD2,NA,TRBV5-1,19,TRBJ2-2,CASSFAPGLAAGNTGELFF,TGCGCCAGCAGCTTCGCCCCGGGACTAGCGGCCGGTAACACCGGGGAGCTGTTTTTT
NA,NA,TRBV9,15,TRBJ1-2,CASSQEAGDNYGYTF,TGTGCCAGCAGTCAGGAGGCAGGGGACAACTATGGCTACACCTTC
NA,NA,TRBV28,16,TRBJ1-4,CASSPPGAVANEKLFF,TGTGCCAGCAGTCCCCCAGGGGCAGTGGCTAATGAAAAACTGTTTTTT
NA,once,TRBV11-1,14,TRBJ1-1,CASSLAGLAAEAFF,TGTGCCAGCAGCTTAGCGGGCCTGGCAGCTGAAGCTTTCTTT
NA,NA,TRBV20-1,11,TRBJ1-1,CSARAQTEAFF,TGCAGTGCTAGAGCACAGACTGAAGCTTTCTTT
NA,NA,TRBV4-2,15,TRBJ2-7,CASSQDPGLSYEQYF,TGTGCCAGCAGCCAAGATCCCGGACTCTCCTACGAGCAGTACTTC
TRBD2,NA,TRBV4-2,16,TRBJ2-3,CASSRPIAGGTDTQYF,TGTGCCAGCAGCCGACCTATAGCGGGCGGGACAGATACGCAGTATTTT
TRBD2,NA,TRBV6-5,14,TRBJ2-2,CASRISGRTGELFF,TGTGCCAGCAGAATTAGCGGGCGCACCGGGGAGCTGTTTTTT
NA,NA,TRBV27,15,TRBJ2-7,CASSLSYPGDYEQYF,TGTGCCAGCAGTTTATCCTACCCCGGGGACTACGAGCAGTACTTC
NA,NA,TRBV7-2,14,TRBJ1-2,CASSLEVRIYGYTF,TGTGCCAGCAGCTTAGAAGTGAGGATCTATGGCTACACCTTC
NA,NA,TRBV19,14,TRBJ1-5,CASSMPPGSQPQHF,TGTGCCAGTAGTATGCCCCCAGGGTCCCAGCCCCAGCATTTT
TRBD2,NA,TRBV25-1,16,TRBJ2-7,CASSEFGLAGPYEQYF,TGTGCCAGCAGTGAATTCGGACTAGCGGGACCCTACGAGCAGTACTTC
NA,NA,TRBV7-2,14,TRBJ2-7,CASSLNMASYEQYF,TGTGCCAGCAGCTTAAATATGGCTTCCTACGAGCAGTACTTC
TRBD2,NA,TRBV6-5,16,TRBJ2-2,CASSSWTSLLTGELFF,TGTGCCAGCAGTTCCTGGACTAGCTTGTTGACCGGGGAGCTGTTTTTT
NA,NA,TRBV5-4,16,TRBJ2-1,CASSLEIRGSYNEQFF,TGTGCCAGCAGCTTGGAAATCCGCGGCTCCTACAATGAGCAGTTCTTC
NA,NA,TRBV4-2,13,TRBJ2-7,CASSQGQFYEQYF,TGTGCCAGCAGCCAAGGACAGTTCTACGAGCAGTACTTC
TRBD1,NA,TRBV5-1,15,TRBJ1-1,CASSGTGLSNTEAFF,TGCGCCAGCAGCGGGACAGGGCTATCGAACACTGAAGCTTTCTTT
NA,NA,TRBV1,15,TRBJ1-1,CTSSTRTRLNTEAFF,TGCACCAGCAGCACTAGGACCAGATTGAACACTGAAGCTTTCTTT
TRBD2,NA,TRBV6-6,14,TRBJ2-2,CATGTSGIGGELFF,TGTGCCACCGGGACTAGCGGGATTGGTGGGGAGCTGTTTTTT
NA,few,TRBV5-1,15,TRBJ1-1,CASSLVEGMNTEAFF,TGCGCCAGCAGCTTGGTAGAGGGCATGAACACTGAAGCTTTCTTT
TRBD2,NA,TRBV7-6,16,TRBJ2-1,CASSLGSSGRWDEQFF,TGTGCCAGCAGCTTAGGGTCTAGCGGGAGATGGGATGAGCAGTTCTTC
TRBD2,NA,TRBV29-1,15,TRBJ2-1,CSVGRTSGPYNEQFF,TGCAGCGTTGGCCGTACTAGCGGCCCCTACAATGAGCAGTTCTTC